One sample yielded the 29 T cell receptor beta chains listed below, sequenced in a study of cytomegalovirus exposure and HLA in healthy donors. The PCR made use of 60 Vbeta and 13 Jbeta primers. Sequencing was performed with immunoSEQ multiplex PCR; in TCRdb, only in-frame clones are kept and a portion is missing. The sample consists of about 160,000 clones, approximately 84% of them appearing once. Source material: PBMCs. Receptors were obtained from a man younger than 35 in good health and CMV-seropositive.

Worth noting for this clone: It is likely a read error, because the conserved phenylalanine at the end of the CDR3 is missing. It is unclear where the CDR3 begins or ends on the DNA, so no DNA is shown, and the CDR3 is as TCRdb lists it. The chain combines TRBV7-9 with TRBJ1-6; TRBD1 reflects the table's D call only, with no check against the DNA. The CDR3 length equals 11 residues, ends included. Germline V gene data show CDR1 as SEHNR and CDR2 as FQNEAQ (reference sequence). The CDR3 sequence is CASSLTGGAKD.

The gene calls are TRBV20-1 and TRBJ2-1, with D possibly matching TRBD2 (5 bases). Deletions cut 6 bases from V and 3 bases from J, with 6 bases between. From germline, CDR1 is DFQATT and CDR2 SNEGSKA (reference sequence). The CDR3 consists of 11 residues. CDR3: CSAAGYNEQFF. The CDR3 region has the DNA TGCAGTGCCGCGGGCTACAATGAGCAGTTCTTC.

The rearrangement joins TRBV13 to TRBJ2-7; 11 positions match TRBD1. This CDR3 comprises 16 residues. Looked up from germline, CDR1 is PRHDT and CDR2 is FYEKMQ (reference sequence). J lost 3 bases, V lost 5 bases, and 9 bases had no gene match. CDR3 residues: CASSPPWGTGGYEQYF. In DNA form, the CDR3 reads TGTGCCAGCAGCCCCCCGTGGGGGACAGGGGGCTACGAGCAGTACTTC.

The chain is built from TRBV5-8 and TRBJ2-7, with 10 bases that match TRBD1. The CDR3 is 18 residues long. With 2 bases clipped from V and 0 bases from J, the junction kept 11 bases outside the gene matches. Germline assignment: CDR1 SGHTS and CDR2 YDEGEE. This CDR3 reads CASSFRTGGWWSSYEQYF. CDR3 DNA: TGTGCCAGCAGCTTTCGGACAGGGGGTTGGTGGAGCTCCTACGAGCAGTACTTC.

The chain uses TRBV27 and TRBJ2-3, with D possibly being TRBD1 (5 bases). The germline V gene has CDR1 MNHEY and CDR2 SMNVEV (reference sequence). V was clipped by 3 bases and J by 4 bases, with 14 bases between them. The CDR3 contains 15 residues. The CDR3 reads CASSLLAGLADTQYF. In nucleotides, the CDR3 is TGTGCCAGCAGTTTGTTAGCAGGGTTGGCAGATACGCAGTATTTT.

This chain connects TRBV27 to TRBJ1-5, with TRBD1 matching over 8 bases. Unmatched junction bases numbered 4, after V lost 6 bases and J lost 0 bases. CDR3 length: 15 residues. CDR1 MNHEY and CDR2 SMNVEV come from the germline V gene (reference sequence). CDR3 sequence reads: CASRGTGVSNQPQHF. CDR3 DNA: TGTGCCAGCAGAGGGACAGGCGTTAGCAATCAGCCCCAGCATTTT.

The chain carries TRBV6-5 and TRBJ1-2; the match to TRBD1 covers 10 bases. Trimming cost V 5 bases and J 8 bases; bases outside gene matches: 8. The length of the CDR3 is 14 residues. The germline gives CDR1 MNHEY, CDR2 SVGAGI. The CDR3 reads CASSPDRGIYGYTF. DNA for the CDR3: TGTGCCAGCAGTCCGGACAGGGGGATATACGGCTACACCTTC.

The rearrangement joins TRBV15 to TRBJ1-4; D is perhaps TRBD1 (5 bases). Trimming took off 1 base at V and 2 bases at J, with 14 bases between the two ends. The CDR3 runs 17 residues. Germline CDR1 LNHNV, CDR2 YYDKDF (reference sequence). CDR3 residues: CATSRVGGGGTNEKLFF. In DNA form, the CDR3 reads TGTGCCACCAGCAGAGTCGGGGGGGGTGGGACTAATGAAAAACTGTTTTTT.

This chain connects TRBV7-9 to TRBJ1-1, with D perhaps TRBD1 (6 bases). V lost 5 bases to trimming and J lost 1 base, with 14 bases between them. In germline, CDR1 is SEHNR, CDR2 FQNEAQ (reference sequence). The CDR3 runs to 15 residues. The chain's CDR3 is CASSNSRGGNTEAFF. The CDR3 bases are TGTGCCAGCAGCAATTCCAGGGGCGGGAACACTGAAGCTTTCTTT.

The chain couples TRBV5-1 to TRBJ1-1; 8 bases align to TRBD1. CDR1 SGHRS and CDR2 YFSETQ come from the germline V gene. V gave up 2 bases and J gave up 0 bases; unmatched junction bases: 6. This CDR3 comprises 16 residues. CDR3 DNA: TGCGCCAGCAGCTTTGGACAGGGAATTTTGAACACTGAAGCTTTCTTT. It yields the protein CASSFGQGILNTEAFF.

The genes are TRBV15 and TRBJ1-4, with a tentative D call TRBD1 (6 bases). V lost 8 bases, J lost 2 bases, and 12 bases lay in between. The germline CDR1 and CDR2 sequences are LNHNV and YYDKDF (reference sequence). The length of the CDR3 is 14 residues. For the CDR3, the DNA is TGTGCCACCCAGCATAGGGGGACTAATGAAAAACTGTTTTTT. Translated, it gives CATQHRGTNEKLFF.

This clone was seen a few times. The rearrangement uses TRBV4-2 and TRBJ2-2, with D unresolved. The CDR3 sequence is 16 residues long. Trimming pared 1 base from V and 0 bases from J, leaving 9 bases between. Germline CDR1 and CDR2: LGHNA and YNFKEQ. CDR3 protein: CASSQAPQTNTGELFF. In DNA form, the CDR3 reads TGTGCCAGCAGCCAAGCCCCCCAGACGAACACCGGGGAGCTGTTTTTT.

V and J are TRBV5-8 and TRBJ1-1, with 9 bases fitting TRBD1. Per germline, CDR1 SGHTS and CDR2 YDEGEE. The V segment lost 3 bases and the J segment 5 bases; nucleotides outside the gene matches: 5. The CDR3 length is 14 residues. The CDR3 DNA reads as TGTGCCAGCAGCTACTACAGGGGGCCAACTGAAGCTTTCTTT. The encoded protein is CASSYYRGPTEAFF.

On this clone: Mismatch with germline at one junction end may stem from a read error. This sequence joins TRBV5-1 and TRBJ2-3, with 13 nucleotides matching TRBD2. The CDR3 sequence is 17 residues long. CDR1 is SGHRS and CDR2 is YFSETQ in the germline V gene. This CDR3 reads CASSPGLAGASTDAQYF. Written as DNA, the CDR3 is TGCGCCAGCAGCCCCGGACTAGCGGGGGCTAGCACAGATGCGCAGTATTTT. The full variable domain, its missing parts supplied by reference TRBV5-1 and TRBJ2-3, is KAGVTQTPRYLIKTRGQQVTLSCSPISGHRSVSWYQQTPGQGLQFLFEYFSETQRNKGNFPGRFSGRQFSNSRSEMNVSTLELGDSALYLCASSPGLAGASTDAQYFGPGTRLTVL.

This chain links TRBV7-8 with TRBJ2-7; 13 nucleotides agree with TRBD2. V lost 5 bases, J lost 7 bases, and 8 bases stayed unmatched. The CDR3 contains 15 residues. The germline CDR1 and CDR2 sequences are SGHVS and FQNEAQ. CDR3 sequence (DNA): TGTGCCAGCAGCACGACTAGCGGGGGGCTCCCGGAGCAGTACTTC. This gives the protein CASSTTSGGLPEQYF.

The J gene is TRBJ2-7, the V gene TRBV7-8; 15 positions match TRBD2. V lost 5 bases and J lost 7; bases outside the gene matches: 6. Germline V gene data show CDR1 as SGHVS and CDR2 as FQNEAQ. The CDR3 has 15 residues. The DNA for the CDR3 is TGTGCCAGCAGCCTAGGACTAGCGGGGGGGTCGGAGCAGTACTTC. Amino acids: CASSLGLAGGSEQYF.

The rearrangement links TRBV19 to TRBJ1-2, with D possibly TRBD1 on 5 matching bases. The germline gives CDR1 LNHDA, CDR2 SQIVND (reference sequence). The CDR3 runs to 14 residues. V was pared by 3 bases and J by 8 bases, with 16 bases between. Here the CDR3 reads CASSMPIQDWGYTF. The CDR3 coding sequence is TGTGCCAGTAGTATGCCCATACAGGATTGGGGCTACACCTTC.

Remarks on this clone: Other nucleotide sequences in the sample specify the same CDR3. The chain has TRBV7-9 and TRBJ2-7; D not certain. V shed 2 bases and J shed 4 bases, with 12 bases lying between them. CDR1 and CDR2 from the germline V gene are SEHNR and FQNEAQ (reference sequence). The CDR3 runs to 14 residues. The CDR3 loop is CASSLRSLSYEQYF. CDR3 sequence (DNA): TGTGCCAGCAGCTTACGGAGCCTTTCTTACGAGCAGTACTTC.

V gene TRBV6-6 combines with J gene TRBJ2-1, with D perhaps matching TRBD2 (5 bases). CDR3 length: 13 amino acids. Trimming stripped 5 bases from V and 2 bases from J, with 7 bases between. The germline V gene has CDR1 MNHNY and CDR2 SVGAGI (reference sequence). The CDR3 protein is CASSRSAYNEQFF. The CDR3 region has the DNA TGTGCCAGCAGTCGTAGCGCCTACAATGAGCAGTTCTTC.

This clone was detected a few times. The V call is TRBV6-5, the J call TRBJ2-1; TRBD2 aligns across 12 bases. CDR1 MNHEY and CDR2 SVGAGI come from the germline V gene. The V gene end was trimmed by 2 bases and the J gene end by 7 bases; junction bases not matched to a gene: 3. The CDR3 runs to 15 residues. CDR3 amino acids: CASSYETSGGNEQFF. Written as DNA, the CDR3 is TGTGCCAGCAGTTACGAGACTAGCGGGGGAAATGAGCAGTTCTTC.

This clone occurred a few times. This chain connects TRBV4-3 to TRBJ1-2; D is undetermined. Germline V gene data show CDR1 as LGHNA and CDR2 as YSLEER. The CDR3 loop spans 13 amino acids. The germline V and J ends were trimmed by 1 base and 7 bases, with 10 bases remaining between them. This chain's CDR3 is CASSQVRDRGYTF. The CDR3 DNA reads as TGCGCCAGCAGCCAAGTGAGGGATCGTGGCTACACCTTC.

The chain uses TRBV6-1 and TRBJ2-1; no reliable D call. Germline values: CDR1 MNHNS, CDR2 SASEGT. The CDR3 has 14 amino acids. V was trimmed by 5 bases and J by 10 bases, leaving 18 bases between them. CDR3 residues: CASSLRSGFSEQFF. For the CDR3, the DNA is TGTGCCAGCAGTCTCCGATCAGGCTTCTCGGAGCAGTTCTTC.

This chain joins TRBV6-6 and TRBJ1-2, with TRBD1 matching 7 bases. The CDR3 is made up of 13 amino acids. The V gene end was trimmed by 2 bases and the J gene end by 8 bases; junction bases not matched to a gene: 5. Per germline, CDR1 MNHNY and CDR2 SVGAGI (reference sequence). CDR3 in amino acids: CASSYGQVKGYTF. For the CDR3, the DNA is TGTGCCAGCAGTTACGGACAGGTGAAGGGCTACACCTTC.

The chain employs TRBV19 and TRBJ1-1; 8 bases are shared with TRBD1. After removal of 4 bases from V and 6 bases from J, the junction contained 16 bases not matched to a gene. The CDR3 spans 17 residues. Germline values: CDR1 LNHDA, CDR2 SQIVND (reference sequence). Here the CDR3 DNA reads TGTGCCAGTAGTAACGGACAGGGAGGGGGACTCAAAGCTGAAGCTTTCTTT. Translated, it gives CASSNGQGGGLKAEAFF. Looking up the rest from reference TRBV19 and TRBJ1-1 gives the full variable domain: DGGITQSPKYLFRKEGQNVTLSCEQNLNHDAMYWYRQDPGQGLRLIYYSQIVNDFQKGDIAEGYSVSREKKESFPLTVTSAQKNPTAFYLCASSNGQGGGLKAEAFFGQGTRLTVV.

The chain combines TRBV7-2 with TRBJ1-5; TRBD1 matches at 7 bases. The CDR3 totals 19 residues. Germline lookup yields CDR1 SGHTA and CDR2 FQGNSA. Trimming at V came to 5 bases and at J to 0 bases, leaving 16 bases not matched to a gene. The DNA for the CDR3 is TGTGCCAGCAGCCCCCACTTGGGGACAGTGATGAATAGCAATCAGCCCCAGCATTTT. Its protein is CASSPHLGTVMNSNQPQHF.

J is TRBJ1-1 and V is TRBV6-1, with D unresolved. V was cut by 6 bases and J by 1 base, with 9 bases left in between. CDR3 length: 13 amino acids. Germline V gene data show CDR1 as MNHNS and CDR2 as SASEGT. CDR3 in amino acids: CASSATGNTEAFF. CDR3 sequence (DNA): TGTGCCAGCAGCGCAACTGGGAACACTGAAGCTTTCTTT.

V usage is TRBV18 and J usage is TRBJ2-7; D might be TRBD1 (6 bases). Deletions cut 8 bases from V and 0 bases from J, with 11 bases between. This CDR3 spans 13 amino acids. Germline CDR1 and CDR2: KGHSH and LQKENI. The CDR3 is CASGRDTSYEQYF. The CDR3 coding sequence is TGTGCCAGCGGCAGGGACACCTCCTACGAGCAGTACTTC. Drawing the rest from reference TRBV18 and TRBJ2-7, the complete variable domain is NAGVMQNPRHLVRRRGQEARLRCSPMKGHSHVYWYRQLPEEGLKFMVYLQKENIIDESGMPKERFSAEFPKEGPSILRIQQVVRGDSAAYFCASGRDTSYEQYFGPGTRLTVT.

V gene TRBV7-9 combines with J gene TRBJ1-1; TRBD1 is a possible D gene (5 bases). The CDR3 sequence is 14 residues long. Germline loops: CDR1 SEHNR, CDR2 FQNEAQ (reference sequence). V was clipped by 2 bases and J by 5 bases, with 12 bases between them. In DNA, the CDR3 is TGTGCCAGCAGCTTATCTCAGGGAAGGACTGAAGCTTTCTTT. This translates into CASSLSQGRTEAFF.

This sequence joins TRBV19 and TRBJ1-2; D perhaps matches TRBD1 (5 bases). Germline V lookup: CDR1 LNHDA, CDR2 SQIVND (reference sequence). The CDR3 has 14 amino acids. The germline V and J ends were trimmed by 3 bases and 5 bases, with 13 bases remaining between them. The CDR3 spells CASSMTGTTYGYTF. CDR3 DNA sequence: TGTGCCAGTAGTATGACGGGGACTACATATGGCTACACCTTC.